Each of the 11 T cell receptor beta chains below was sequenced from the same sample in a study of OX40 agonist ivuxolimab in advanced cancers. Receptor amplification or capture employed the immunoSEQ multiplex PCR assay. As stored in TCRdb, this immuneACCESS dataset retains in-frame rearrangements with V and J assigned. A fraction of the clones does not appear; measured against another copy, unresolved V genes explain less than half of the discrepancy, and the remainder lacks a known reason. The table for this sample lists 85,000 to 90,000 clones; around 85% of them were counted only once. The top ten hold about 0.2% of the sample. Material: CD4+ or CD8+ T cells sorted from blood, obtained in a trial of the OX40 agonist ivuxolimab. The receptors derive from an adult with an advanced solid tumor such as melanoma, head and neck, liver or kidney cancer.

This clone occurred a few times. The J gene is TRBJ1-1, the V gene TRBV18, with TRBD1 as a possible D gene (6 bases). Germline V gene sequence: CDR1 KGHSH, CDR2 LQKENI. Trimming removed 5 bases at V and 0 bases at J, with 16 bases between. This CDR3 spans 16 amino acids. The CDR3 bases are TGTGCCAGCTCAGCCGGGACACAAGTAATGAACACTGAAGCTTTCTTT. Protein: CASSAGTQVMNTEAFF. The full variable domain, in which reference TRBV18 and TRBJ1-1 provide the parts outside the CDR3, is NAGVMQNPRHLVRRRGQEARLRCSPMKGHSHVYWYRQLPEEGLKFMVYLQKENIIDESGMPKERFSAEFPKEGPSILRIQQVVRGDSAAYFCASSAGTQVMNTEAFFGQGTRLTVV.

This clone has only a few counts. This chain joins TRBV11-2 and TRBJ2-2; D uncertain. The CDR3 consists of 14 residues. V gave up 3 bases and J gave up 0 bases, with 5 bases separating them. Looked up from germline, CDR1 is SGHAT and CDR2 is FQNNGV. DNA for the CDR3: TGTGCCAGCAGCTTCCTTACGAACACCGGGGAGCTGTTTTTT. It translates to CASSFLTNTGELFF.

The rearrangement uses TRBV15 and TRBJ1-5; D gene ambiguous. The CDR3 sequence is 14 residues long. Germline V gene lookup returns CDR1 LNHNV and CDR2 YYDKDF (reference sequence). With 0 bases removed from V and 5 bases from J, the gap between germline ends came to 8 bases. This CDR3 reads CATSRDRRYQPQHF. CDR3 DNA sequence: TGTGCCACCAGCAGAGATAGAAGGTATCAGCCCCAGCATTTT.

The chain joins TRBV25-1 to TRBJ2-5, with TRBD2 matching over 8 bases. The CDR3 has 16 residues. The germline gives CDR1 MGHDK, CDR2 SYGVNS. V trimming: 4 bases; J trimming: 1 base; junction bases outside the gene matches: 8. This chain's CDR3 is CASSALGGETQETQYF. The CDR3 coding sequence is TGTGCCAGCAGTGCCCTCGGGGGGGAAACCCAAGAGACCCAGTACTTC.

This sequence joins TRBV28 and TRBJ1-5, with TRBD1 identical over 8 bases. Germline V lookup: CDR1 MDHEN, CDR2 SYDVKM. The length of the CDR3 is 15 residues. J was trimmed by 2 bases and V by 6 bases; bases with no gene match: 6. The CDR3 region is CASRSTGVGNQPQHF. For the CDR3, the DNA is TGTGCCAGCAGATCGACAGGGGTGGGCAATCAGCCCCAGCATTTT.

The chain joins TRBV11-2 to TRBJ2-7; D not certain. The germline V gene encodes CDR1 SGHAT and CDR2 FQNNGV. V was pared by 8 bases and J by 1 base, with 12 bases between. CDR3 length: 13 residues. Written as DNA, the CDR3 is TGTGCCAGCTCCAGGACGGATTCCTACGAGCAGTACGTC. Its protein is CASSRTDSYEQYV.

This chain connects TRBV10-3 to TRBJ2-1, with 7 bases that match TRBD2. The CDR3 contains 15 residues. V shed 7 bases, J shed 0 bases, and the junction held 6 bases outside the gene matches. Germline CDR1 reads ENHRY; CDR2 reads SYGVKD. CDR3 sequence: CAIKAGEISYNEQFF. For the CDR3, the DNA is TGTGCCATCAAGGCGGGAGAGATCTCCTACAATGAGCAGTTCTTC.

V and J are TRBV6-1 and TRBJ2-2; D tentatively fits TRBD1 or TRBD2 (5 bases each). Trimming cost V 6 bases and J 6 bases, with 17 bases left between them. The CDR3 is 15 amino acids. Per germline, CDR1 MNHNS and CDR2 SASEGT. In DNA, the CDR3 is TGTGCCAGCAGCCTGGGACGGGGCGATTCCGGGGAGCTGTTTTTT. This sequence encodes CASSLGRGDSGELFF.

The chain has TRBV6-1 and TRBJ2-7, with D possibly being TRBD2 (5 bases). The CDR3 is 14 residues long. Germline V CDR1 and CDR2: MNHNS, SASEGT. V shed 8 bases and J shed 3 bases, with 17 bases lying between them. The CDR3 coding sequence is TGTGCCAGCTTTGATGCGGGTTTAGACTACGAGCAGTACGTC. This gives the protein CASFDAGLDYEQYV.

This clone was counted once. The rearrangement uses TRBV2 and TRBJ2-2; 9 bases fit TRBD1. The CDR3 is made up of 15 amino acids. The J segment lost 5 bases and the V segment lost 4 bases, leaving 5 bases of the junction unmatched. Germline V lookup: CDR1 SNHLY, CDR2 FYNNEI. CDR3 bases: TGTGCCAGCAGTGGGACAGGGGTGGGGACCGGGGAGCTGTTTTTT. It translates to CASSGTGVGTGELFF.

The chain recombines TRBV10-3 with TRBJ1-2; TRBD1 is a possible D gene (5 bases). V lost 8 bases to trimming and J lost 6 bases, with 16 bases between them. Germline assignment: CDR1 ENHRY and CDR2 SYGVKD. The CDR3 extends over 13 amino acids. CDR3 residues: CAIRRGADDGYTF. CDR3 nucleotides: TGTGCCATCCGGAGGGGCGCGGACGATGGCTACACCTTC.